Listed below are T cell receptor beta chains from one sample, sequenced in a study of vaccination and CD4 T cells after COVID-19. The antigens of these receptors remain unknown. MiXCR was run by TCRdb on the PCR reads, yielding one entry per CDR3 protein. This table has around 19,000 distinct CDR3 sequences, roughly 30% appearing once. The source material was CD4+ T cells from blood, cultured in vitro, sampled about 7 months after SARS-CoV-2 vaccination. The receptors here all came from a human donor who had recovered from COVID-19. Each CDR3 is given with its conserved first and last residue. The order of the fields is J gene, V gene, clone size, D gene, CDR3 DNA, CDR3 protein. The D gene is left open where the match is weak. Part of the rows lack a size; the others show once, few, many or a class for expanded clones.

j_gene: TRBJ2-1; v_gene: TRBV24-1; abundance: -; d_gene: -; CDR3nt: TGTGCCAGCTCACCAGGAACAAGCGGCTACAATGAGCAGTTCTTC; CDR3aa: CASSPGTSGYNEQFF
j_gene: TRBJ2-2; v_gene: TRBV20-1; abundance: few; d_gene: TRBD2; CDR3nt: TGCAGTGCCTTTGGACTAGCGGGGCACAACACCGGGGAGCTGTTTTTT; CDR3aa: CSAFGLAGHNTGELFF
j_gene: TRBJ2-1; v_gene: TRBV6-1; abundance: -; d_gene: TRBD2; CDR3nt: TGTGCCAGCCCCAGACTAGCGGCGGGCGAGCAGTTCTTC; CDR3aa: CASPRLAAGEQFF
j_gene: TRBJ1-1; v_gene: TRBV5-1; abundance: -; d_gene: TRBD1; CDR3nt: TGCGCCAGCACCTTGACAGGGTCGGGTGAAGCTTTCTTT; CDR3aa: CASTLTGSGEAFF
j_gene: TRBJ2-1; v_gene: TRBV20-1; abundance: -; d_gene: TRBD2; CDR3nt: TGCAGTGCTACCCGGGGTAGCGGGAGGACCTACAATGAGCAGTTCTTC; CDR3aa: CSATRGSGRTYNEQFF
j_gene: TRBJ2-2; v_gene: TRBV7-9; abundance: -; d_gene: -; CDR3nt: TGTGCCAGCAGCTTGGGACTCCCTTTGACCGGGGAGCTGTTTTTT; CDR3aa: CASSLGLPLTGELFF
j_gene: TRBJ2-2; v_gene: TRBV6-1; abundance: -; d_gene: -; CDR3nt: TGTGCCAGCAGTGATTGGAACACCGGGGAGCTGTTTTTT; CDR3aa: CASSDWNTGELFF
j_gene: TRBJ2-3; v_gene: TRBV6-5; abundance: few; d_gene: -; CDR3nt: TGTGCCAGCAGTTTAGGCGGGCGGACAGATACGCAGTATTTT; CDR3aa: CASSLGGRTDTQYF
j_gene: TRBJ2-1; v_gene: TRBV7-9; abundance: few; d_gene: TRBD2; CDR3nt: TGTGCCAGCAGCGAGCGACTAGCGGGAGGGTATTGGGAGCAGTTCTTC; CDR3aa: CASSERLAGGYWEQFF
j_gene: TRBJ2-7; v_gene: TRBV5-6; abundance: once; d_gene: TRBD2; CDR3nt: TGTGCCAGCAGCTATGGGACTAGCGGTTACGAGCAGTACTTC; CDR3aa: CASSYGTSGYEQYF
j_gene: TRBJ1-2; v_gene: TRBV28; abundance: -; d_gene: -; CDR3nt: TGTGCCAGCAGTTTACAGAGAACCTGGGGCTACACCTTC; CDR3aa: CASSLQRTWGYTF
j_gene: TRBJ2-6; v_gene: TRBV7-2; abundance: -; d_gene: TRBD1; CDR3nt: TGTGCCAGCAGCTTAGCCCTTGGACAGGGATCCACGCTCTCTGGGGCCAACGTCCTGACTTTC; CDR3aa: CASSLALGQGSTLSGANVLTF
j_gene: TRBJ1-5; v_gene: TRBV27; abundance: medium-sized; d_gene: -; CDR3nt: TGTGCCAGCAGTCCTCGGGTACAGGTGAACAATCAGCCCCAGCATTTT; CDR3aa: CASSPRVQVNNQPQHF
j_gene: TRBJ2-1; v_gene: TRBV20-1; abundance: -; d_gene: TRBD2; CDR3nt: TGCAGTGCCGACCCGGGACTAGGTATGCATGAGCAGTTCTTC; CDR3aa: CSADPGLGMHEQFF
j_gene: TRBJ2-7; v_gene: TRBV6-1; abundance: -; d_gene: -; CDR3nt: TGTGCCAGCACCCCAAGGTCCGGGTACGAGCAGTACTTC; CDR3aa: CASTPRSGYEQYF
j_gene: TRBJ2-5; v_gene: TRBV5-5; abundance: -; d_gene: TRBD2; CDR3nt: TGTGCCAGCAGCCGGGGTAGCGGGGTCCAAGAGACCCAGTACTTC; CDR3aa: CASSRGSGVQETQYF
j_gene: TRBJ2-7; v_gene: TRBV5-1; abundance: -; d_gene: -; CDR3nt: TGCGCCAGCAGCCGAGGCCTTCAATACGAGCAGTACTTC; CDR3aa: CASSRGLQYEQYF
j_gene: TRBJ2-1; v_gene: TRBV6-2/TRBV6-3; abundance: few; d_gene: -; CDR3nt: TGTGCCAGCAGCCTCGGAGGGGGGGACTACAATGAGCAGTTCTTC; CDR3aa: CASSLGGGDYNEQFF
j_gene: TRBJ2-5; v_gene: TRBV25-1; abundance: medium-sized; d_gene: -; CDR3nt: TGTGCCAGCAGCCCCCGGGGGGCTGGGCAAGAGACCCAGTACTTC; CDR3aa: CASSPRGAGQETQYF
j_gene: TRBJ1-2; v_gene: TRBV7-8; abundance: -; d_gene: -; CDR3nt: TGTGCCAGCAGCAACCGGGACACGAGTGGCTACACCTTC; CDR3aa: CASSNRDTSGYTF
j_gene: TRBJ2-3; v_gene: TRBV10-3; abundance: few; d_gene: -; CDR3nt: TGTGCCATCCGATTACGGAGCACAGATACGCAGTATTTT; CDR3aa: CAIRLRSTDTQYF
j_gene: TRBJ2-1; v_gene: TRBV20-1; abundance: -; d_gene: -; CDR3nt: TGCAGTGCTAGAGATCTCGGCAGGGTGGCTGAGCAGTTCTTC; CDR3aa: CSARDLGRVAEQFF
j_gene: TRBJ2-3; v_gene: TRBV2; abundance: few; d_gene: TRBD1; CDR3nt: TGTGCCAGCAGTGGACAGGGGGGCACAGATACGCAGTATTTT; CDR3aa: CASSGQGGTDTQYF
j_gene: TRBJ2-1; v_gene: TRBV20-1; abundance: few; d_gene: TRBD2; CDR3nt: TGCAGTGGGACTAGCGGGAACTACAATGAGCAGTTCTTC; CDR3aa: CSGTSGNYNEQFF
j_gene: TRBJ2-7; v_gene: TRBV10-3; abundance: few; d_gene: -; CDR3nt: TGTGCCATCAGTGAGTTTAGGGACTCCTACGAGCAGTACTTC; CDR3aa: CAISEFRDSYEQYF
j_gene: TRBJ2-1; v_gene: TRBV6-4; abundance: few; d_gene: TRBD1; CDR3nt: TGTGCCAGCAGTGCCGGGACAGGGAGCGATGAGCAGTTCTTC; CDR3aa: CASSAGTGSDEQFF
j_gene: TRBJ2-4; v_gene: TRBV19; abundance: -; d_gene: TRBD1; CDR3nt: TGTGCCAGTAGTATACTAACGACAGGGCCCAAAAACATTCAGTACTTC; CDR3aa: CASSILTTGPKNIQYF
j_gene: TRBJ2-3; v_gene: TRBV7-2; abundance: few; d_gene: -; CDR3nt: TGTGCCAGCAGCCCCGTCCTCAGCACAGATACGCAGTATTTT; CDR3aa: CASSPVLSTDTQYF
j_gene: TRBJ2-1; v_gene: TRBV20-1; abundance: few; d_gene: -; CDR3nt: TGCAGTGCTAGAGGTGGCTCGAACCCCTACAATGAGCAGTTCTTC; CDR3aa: CSARGGSNPYNEQFF
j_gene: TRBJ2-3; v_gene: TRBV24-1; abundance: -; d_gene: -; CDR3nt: TGTGCCACCATCGCAAAGGGCACAGATACGCAGTATTTT; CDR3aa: CATIAKGTDTQYF
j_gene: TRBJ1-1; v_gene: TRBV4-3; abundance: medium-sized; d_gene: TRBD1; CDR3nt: TGCGCCAGCAGCCAAGACAGGGGGATCACTGAAGCTTTCTTT; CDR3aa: CASSQDRGITEAFF
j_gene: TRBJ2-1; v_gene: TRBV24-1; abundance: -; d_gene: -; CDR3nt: TGTGCCACCAGTTCCTCGGACTACCTCTTCTACAATGAGCAGTTCTTC; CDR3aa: CATSSSDYLFYNEQFF
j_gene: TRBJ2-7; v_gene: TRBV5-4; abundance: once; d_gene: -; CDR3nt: TGTGCCAGCAGCTTGGAGGGAAGGTTAAGGGAGCAGTACTTC; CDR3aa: CASSLEGRLREQYF
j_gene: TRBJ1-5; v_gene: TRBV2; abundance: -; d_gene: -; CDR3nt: TGTGCCAGCAGGAGGGGGGGTAGCAATCAGCCCCAGCATTTT; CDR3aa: CASRRGGSNQPQHF
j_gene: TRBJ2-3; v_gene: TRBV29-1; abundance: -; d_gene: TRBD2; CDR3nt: TGCAGCGTCGAGAGCGGGAGTTATACGCAGTATTTT; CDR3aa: CSVESGSYTQYF
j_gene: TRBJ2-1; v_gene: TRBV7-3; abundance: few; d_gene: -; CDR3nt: TGTGCCAGCAGCAAACGGGATGCGGTTTACAATGAGCAGTTCTTC; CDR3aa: CASSKRDAVYNEQFF
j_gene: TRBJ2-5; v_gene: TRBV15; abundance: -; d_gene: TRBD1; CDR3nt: TGTGCCACCAGCGCTGACAGGGGGCTAATAGAGACCCAGTACTTC; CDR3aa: CATSADRGLIETQYF
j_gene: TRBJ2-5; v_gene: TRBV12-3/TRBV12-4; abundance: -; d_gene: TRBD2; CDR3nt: TGTGCCAGCAGGGGTCAGCTAGCGGGAGGGCCTCATCAGACCCAGTACTTC; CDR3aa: CASRGQLAGGPHQTQYF
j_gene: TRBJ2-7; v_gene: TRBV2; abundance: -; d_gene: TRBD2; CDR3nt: TGTGCCAGCAGTGGGACTAGCGGTAACCCCTACGAGCAGTACTTC; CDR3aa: CASSGTSGNPYEQYF
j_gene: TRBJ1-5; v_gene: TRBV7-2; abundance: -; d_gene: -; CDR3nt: TGTGCCAGCAGCTTAGGCCAGGCCCCTCAGCCCCAGCATTTT; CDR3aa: CASSLGQAPQPQHF
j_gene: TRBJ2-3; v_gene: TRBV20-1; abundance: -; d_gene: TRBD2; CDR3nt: TGCAGTGCTAGATGGCGGGAGGGCCCCGAGACGCAGTATTTT; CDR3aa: CSARWREGPETQYF